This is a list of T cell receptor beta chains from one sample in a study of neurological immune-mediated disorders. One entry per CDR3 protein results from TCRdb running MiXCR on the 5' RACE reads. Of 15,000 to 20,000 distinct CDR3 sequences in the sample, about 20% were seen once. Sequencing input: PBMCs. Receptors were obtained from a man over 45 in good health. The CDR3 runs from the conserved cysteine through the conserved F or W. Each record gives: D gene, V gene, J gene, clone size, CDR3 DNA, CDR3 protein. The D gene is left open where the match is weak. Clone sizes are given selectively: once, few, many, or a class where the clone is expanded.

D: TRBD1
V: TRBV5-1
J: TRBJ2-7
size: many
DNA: TGCGCCAGCAGCTTGTATCCGGGACAGGGCCCCGGCTACGAGCAGTACTTC
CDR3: CASSLYPGQGPGYEQYF

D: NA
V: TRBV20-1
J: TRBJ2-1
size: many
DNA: TGCAGTGCTAGAGATTCCGGTGGCAGCTCCTACAATGAGCAGTTCTTC
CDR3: CSARDSGGSSYNEQFF

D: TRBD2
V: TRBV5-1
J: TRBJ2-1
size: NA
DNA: TGCGCCAGCAGTGAAGCTAGCGGGAGCTCCTACAATGAGCAGTTCTTC
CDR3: CASSEASGSSYNEQFF

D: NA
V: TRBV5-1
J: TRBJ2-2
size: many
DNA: TGCGCCAGCAGTTCGGGACAAGTAGCCGGGGAGCTGTTTTTT
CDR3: CASSSGQVAGELFF

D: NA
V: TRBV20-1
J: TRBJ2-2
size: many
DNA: TGCAGTGCTGGTAACGTCTACACCGGGGAGCTGTTTTTT
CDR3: CSAGNVYTGELFF

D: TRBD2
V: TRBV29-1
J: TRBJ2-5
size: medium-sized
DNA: TGCAGCGTTCCTAGCGGGAGCCAAGAGACCCAGTACTTC
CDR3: CSVPSGSQETQYF

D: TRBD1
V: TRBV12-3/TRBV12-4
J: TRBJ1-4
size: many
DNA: TGTGCCAGCAGCGGGACAGGGGATGAAAAACTGTTTTTT
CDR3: CASSGTGDEKLFF

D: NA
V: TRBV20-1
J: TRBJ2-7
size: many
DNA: TGCAGTGCTAGAGATATTACAGTCTACGAGCAGTACTTC
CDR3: CSARDITVYEQYF

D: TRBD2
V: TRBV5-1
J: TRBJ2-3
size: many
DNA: TGCGCCAGCAGCTTAGGGACTAGCGGCACAGATACGCAGTATTTT
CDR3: CASSLGTSGTDTQYF

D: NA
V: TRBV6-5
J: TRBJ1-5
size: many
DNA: TGTGCCAGCAGTTGGGGCCAAGGCAATCAGCCCCAGCATTTT
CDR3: CASSWGQGNQPQHF

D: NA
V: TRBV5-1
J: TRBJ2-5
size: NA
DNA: TGCGCCAGCAGCCTGGATCCTGACGAGACCCAGTACTTC
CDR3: CASSLDPDETQYF

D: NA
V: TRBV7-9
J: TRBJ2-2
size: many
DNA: TGTGCCAGCAGCTTAGCCCCTCACCATTGGGCGCCCACCGGGGAGCTGTTTTTT
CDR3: CASSLAPHHWAPTGELFF

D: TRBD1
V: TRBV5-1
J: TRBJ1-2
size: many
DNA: TGCGCCAGCAGCGGGGACAGGGGCGGCTACACCTTC
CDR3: CASSGDRGGYTF

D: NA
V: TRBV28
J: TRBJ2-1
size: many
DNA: TGTGCCAGTCCCCCTAGGGGGTCCTCCTACAATGAGCAGTTCTTC
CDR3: CASPPRGSSYNEQFF

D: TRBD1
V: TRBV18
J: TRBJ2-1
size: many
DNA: TGTGCCAGCTCACCACGAATAAATGGACAGGGTTACAATGAGCAGTTCTTC
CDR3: CASSPRINGQGYNEQFF

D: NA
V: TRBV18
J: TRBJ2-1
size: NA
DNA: TGTGCCAGCTCACCTCGGGAGTCATCCAGGGGCAATGAGCAGTTCTTC
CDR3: CASSPRESSRGNEQFF

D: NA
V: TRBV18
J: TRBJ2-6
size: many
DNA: TGTGCCAGCTCACTGGCAGGGACGTCCTTCTCTGGGGCCAACGTCCTGACTTTC
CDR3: CASSLAGTSFSGANVLTF

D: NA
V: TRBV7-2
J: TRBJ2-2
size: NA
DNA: TGTGCCAGCAGCTTAGGATTAGGGGAGAGCACTAGCAGGAACACCGGGGAGCTGTTTTTT
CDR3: CASSLGLGESTSRNTGELFF

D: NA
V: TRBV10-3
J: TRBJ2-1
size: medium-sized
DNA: TGTGCCATCAGTGACCCCACCGGACTGAGCTCCTACAATGAGCAGTTCTTC
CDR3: CAISDPTGLSSYNEQFF

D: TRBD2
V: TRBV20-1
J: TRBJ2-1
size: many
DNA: TGCAGTGCTAGACCTCGGACTAGCGGGACATACAATGAGCAGTTCTTC
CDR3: CSARPRTSGTYNEQFF

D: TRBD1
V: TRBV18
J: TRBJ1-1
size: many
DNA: TGTGCCAGCTCAACAGGGGTCACTGAAGCTTTCTTT
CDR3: CASSTGVTEAFF

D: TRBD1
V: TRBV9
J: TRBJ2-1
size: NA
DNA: TGTGCCAGCAGTGATAAACCGGGACAGGGAGGCAATGAGCAGTTCTTC
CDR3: CASSDKPGQGGNEQFF

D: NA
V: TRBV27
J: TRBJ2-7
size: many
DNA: TGTGCCAGCAGTCTGACAGGGGACTATGTGCAGTACTTC
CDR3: CASSLTGDYVQYF

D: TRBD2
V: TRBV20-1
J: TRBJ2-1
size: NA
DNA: TGCAGTGTCGCCGCAGGGCTAGCGGTTAGAGCTGAGCAGTTCTTC
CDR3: CSVAAGLAVRAEQFF

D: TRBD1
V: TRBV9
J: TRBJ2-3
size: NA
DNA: TGTGCCAGCAGCGAGAAGACAGGGGGCGGCACAGATACGCAGTATTTT
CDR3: CASSEKTGGGTDTQYF

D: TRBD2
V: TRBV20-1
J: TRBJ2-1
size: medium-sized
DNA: TGCAGTGCTGGGTCCACGGGAGGTTACAATGAGCAGTTCTTC
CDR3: CSAGSTGGYNEQFF

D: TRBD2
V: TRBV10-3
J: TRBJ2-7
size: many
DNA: TGTGCCATCAGTGAGCAGCTTAGCGGGACCTACGAGCAGTACTTC
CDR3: CAISEQLSGTYEQYF

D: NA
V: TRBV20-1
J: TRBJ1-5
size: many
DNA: TGCAGTGCTAGAAGCCCAGGGGGCAATCAGCCCCAGCATTTT
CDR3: CSARSPGGNQPQHF

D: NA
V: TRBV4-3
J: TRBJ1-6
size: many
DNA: TGCGCCAGCAGCCAAGATTGGAGGAATTCACCCCTCCACTTT
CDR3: CASSQDWRNSPLHF

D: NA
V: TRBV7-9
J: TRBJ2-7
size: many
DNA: TGTGCCAGCAGCTTAAAGGGGGGGCTGGCGGAACAAGCCTACGAGCAGTACTTC
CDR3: CASSLKGGLAEQAYEQYF

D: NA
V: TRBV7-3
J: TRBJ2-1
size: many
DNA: TGTGCCAGCAGCTCGGGACTGCCTTCCTACAATGAGCAGTTCTTC
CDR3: CASSSGLPSYNEQFF

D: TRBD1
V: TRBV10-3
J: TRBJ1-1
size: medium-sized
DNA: TGTGCCATCAGTGGTGACAGGGGCCTCGGGTCCACTGAAGCTTTCTTT
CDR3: CAISGDRGLGSTEAFF

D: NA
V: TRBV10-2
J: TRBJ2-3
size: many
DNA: TGCGCCAGCAGTGAGTTAGGGGGAGCTAGCACAGATACGCAGTATTTT
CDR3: CASSELGGASTDTQYF

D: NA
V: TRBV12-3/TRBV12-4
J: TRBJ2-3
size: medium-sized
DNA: TGTGCCAGCAGTTTGGGAACGCCCCCAGATACGCAGTATTTT
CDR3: CASSLGTPPDTQYF

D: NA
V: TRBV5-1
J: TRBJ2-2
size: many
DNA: TGCGCCAGCGGAACGACAGGATCCACCGGGGAGCTGTTTTTT
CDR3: CASGTTGSTGELFF

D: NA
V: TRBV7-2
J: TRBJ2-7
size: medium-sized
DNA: TGTGCCAGCAGTTCACTGACTAGTACTCGCGAGCAGTACTTC
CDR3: CASSSLTSTREQYF